This is a list of T cell receptor beta chains from one sample in a study of blood T cells in healthy people across ages. One entry per CDR3 protein results from TCRdb running MiXCR on the 5' RACE reads. The table includes about 1,400,000 distinct CDR3 sequences, roughly 59% detected once. Sample: blood. The receptors originated from a man aged 18 to 30 in good health. Both conserved end residues are part of each CDR3. A D gene is named only where the DNA matches it firmly. Expanded clones are given a class, and other clones once, few, many or no size at all.

-	TRBV5-1	-	TRBJ1-2	CASSLAVGSYGYTF	TGCGCCAGCAGCTTGGCTGTGGGATCCTATGGCTACACCTTC
-	TRBV4-3	once	TRBJ1-2	CASSQDAGDAGYTF	TGCGCCAGCAGCCAAGATGCAGGGGACGCGGGCTACACCTTC
TRBD2	TRBV27	once	TRBJ2-5	CASSPSVEAGVETQYF	TGTGCCAGCAGTCCATCTGTTGAAGCGGGGGTAGAGACCCAGTACTTC
-	TRBV7-8	-	TRBJ2-1	CASSPPPPAYNEQFF	TGTGCCAGCAGCCCCCCCCCGCCAGCTTACAATGAGCAGTTCTTC
TRBD2	TRBV4-1	few	TRBJ2-7	CASSQGTSGSPHEQYF	TGCGCCAGCAGCCAAGGAACTAGCGGGAGCCCCCACGAGCAGTACTTC
-	TRBV7-9	once	TRBJ2-1	CASTSGQMSNNEQFF	TGTGCCAGCACCTCCGGACAGATGAGTAACAATGAGCAGTTCTTC
TRBD1	TRBV29-1	-	TRBJ2-7	CSVSGTERALYEQYF	TGCAGCGTTTCCGGGACAGAGAGGGCCCTTTACGAGCAGTACTTC
TRBD2	TRBV5-1	few	TRBJ2-5	CASSPWTSGGLQETQYF	TGCGCCAGCAGCCCCTGGACTAGCGGGGGCCTACAAGAGACCCAGTACTTC
-	TRBV9	once	TRBJ1-1	CASSLSLGTTEAFF	TGTGCCAGCAGCTTAAGTTTGGGAACCACTGAAGCTTTCTTT
TRBD1	TRBV7-2	-	TRBJ2-7	CASSLVARTGGFSQTYEQYF	TGTGCCAGCAGCTTAGTGGCTAGGACAGGGGGCTTTTCTCAAACCTACGAGCAGTACTTC
-	TRBV30	-	TRBJ2-3	CAWSPGKRFTDTQYF	TGTGCCTGGAGTCCGGGCAAGAGATTCACAGATACGCAGTATTTT
-	TRBV4-1	-	TRBJ2-3	CASVDQGTDTQYF	TGCGCCAGTGTGGATCAGGGAACAGATACGCAGTATTTT
TRBD1	TRBV27	-	TRBJ2-3	CASSLWAGGSTDTQYF	TGTGCCAGCAGTTTATGGGCAGGGGGTAGCACAGATACGCAGTATTTT
TRBD2	TRBV2	-	TRBJ2-1	CASSVTGTRRRNEQFF	TGTGCCAGCAGTGTCACCGGGACTAGGAGGCGCAATGAGCAGTTCTTC
TRBD2	TRBV14	-	TRBJ2-7	CASSQDWTSGVNEQYF	TGTGCCAGCAGCCAAGATTGGACTAGCGGGGTCAATGAGCAGTACTTC
-	TRBV9	-	TRBJ1-5	CASSAMTGKGPQHF	TGTGCCAGCAGCGCCATGACGGGAAAAGGGCCCCAGCATTTT
-	TRBV13	few	TRBJ2-5	CASSGGSAPETQYF	TGTGCCAGCAGCGGCGGTTCGGCCCCAGAGACCCAGTACTTC
TRBD1	TRBV7-9	-	TRBJ1-2	CASSAGTVRGANYGYTF	TGTGCCAGCAGCGCCGGGACAGTTAGGGGTGCTAACTATGGCTACACCTTC
TRBD2	TRBV11-3	-	TRBJ2-1	CASSPGSGRKYNEQFF	TGTGCCAGCAGCCCAGGCAGCGGGAGGAAATACAATGAGCAGTTCTTC
TRBD1	TRBV12-3/TRBV12-4	few	TRBJ2-4	CASGQGASFAKNIQYF	TGTGCCAGCGGCCAGGGGGCGTCGTTCGCCAAAAACATTCAGTACTTC
TRBD1	TRBV29-1	-	TRBJ2-7	CSVRLYRDSRYEQYF	TGCAGCGTTAGGCTCTACCGGGACAGTCGCTACGAGCAGTACTTC
TRBD1	TRBV9	-	TRBJ2-1	CASSDSGTGGKRGPDNEQFF	TGTGCCAGCAGCGACTCCGGGACAGGGGGAAAGAGGGGCCCTGACAATGAGCAGTTCTTC
-	TRBV5-1	-	TRBJ2-5	CASSLDPGTAYNEQYF	TGCGCCAGCAGCTTGGACCCGGGGACGGCCTACAATGAGCAGTACTTC
-	TRBV5-1	-	TRBJ2-4	CASSPYLGRIKNIQYF	TGCGCCAGCAGCCCCTACCTCGGACGGATTAAAAACATTCAGTACTTC
-	TRBV4-3	-	TRBJ1-5	CASSQDRRINQPQHF	TGCGCCAGCAGCCAAGATCGACGGATCAATCAGCCCCAGCATTTT
TRBD2	TRBV20-1	-	TRBJ2-7	CSAGLAGVYEQYF	TGCAGCGCCGGACTAGCGGGAGTTTACGAGCAGTACTTC
TRBD2	TRBV4-2	-	TRBJ2-5	CASSQGSGGAKTQYF	TGTGCCAGCAGCCAAGGTAGCGGGGGGGCCAAGACCCAGTACTTC
-	TRBV28	-	TRBJ2-5	CASSQIKPGPVKGETQYF	TGTGCCAGCAGCCAGATTAAGCCGGGACCAGTAAAGGGAGAGACCCAGTACTTC
TRBD1	TRBV4-2	-	TRBJ2-1	CASSQGWGQAQFF	TGTGCCAGCAGCCAAGGTTGGGGACAGGCTCAGTTCTTC
-	TRBV25-1	few	TRBJ1-1	CASSDRRTEAFF	TGTGCCAGCAGTGATCGGAGGACTGAAGCTTTCTTT
-	TRBV29-1	many	TRBJ2-7	CSVGVSSYEQYF	TGCAGCGTTGGAGTCAGCTCCTACGAGCAGTACTTC
-	TRBV29-1	-	TRBJ1-1	CSVEEEGPNTEAFF	TGCAGCGTTGAAGAAGAAGGCCCAAACACTGAAGCTTTCTTT
TRBD2	TRBV12-3/TRBV12-4	-	TRBJ2-1	CASSASGARREQFF	TGTGCCAGCAGTGCTAGCGGGGCCCGCCGGGAGCAGTTCTTC
TRBD2	TRBV15	few	TRBJ2-2	CATAPGLANTGELFF	TGTGCCACCGCTCCGGGACTAGCGAACACCGGGGAGCTGTTTTTT
TRBD2	TRBV15	-	TRBJ2-7	CATSRSRTSGNEQYF	TGTGCCACCAGCAGATCTCGGACTAGCGGGAACGAGCAGTACTTC
TRBD1	TRBV20-1	few	TRBJ1-2	CSARPDRARHYGYTF	TGCAGTGCTAGGCCGGACAGGGCCCGGCACTATGGCTACACCTTC
-	TRBV20-1	-	TRBJ2-3	CSALGANSGSTDTQYF	TGCAGTGCGCTCGGGGCCAACTCGGGTAGCACAGATACGCAGTATTTT
-	TRBV20-1	-	TRBJ2-7	CSARDLSSYEQYF	TGCAGTGCTAGAGATCTCAGTTCCTACGAGCAGTACTTC
-	TRBV20-1	few	TRBJ1-5	CSARDPARNQPQHF	TGCAGTGCTAGAGATCCGGCCCGGAATCAGCCCCAGCATTTT
TRBD2	TRBV7-8	-	TRBJ2-1	CASSPAGGDPNEQFF	TGTGCCAGCAGCCCAGCGGGGGGGGACCCTAATGAGCAGTTCTTC
-	TRBV28	few	TRBJ1-2	CASSFFGSYGYTF	TGTGCCAGCAGTTTCTTTGGGTCCTATGGCTACACCTTC
-	TRBV4-3	-	TRBJ2-7	CASSQDGRDRRYEQYF	TGCGCCAGCAGCCAAGATGGACGGGACCGGCGCTACGAGCAGTACTTC
TRBD2	TRBV29-1	-	TRBJ2-3	CSVEAGAGGNTDTQYF	TGCAGCGTTGAAGCTGGTGCGGGGGGGAACACAGATACGCAGTATTTT
TRBD1	TRBV6-6	few	TRBJ2-4	CASSPTGEDIQYF	TGTGCCAGCAGCCCGACAGGGGAGGACATTCAGTACTTC
-	TRBV5-1	-	TRBJ2-2	CASRGTPLAGELFF	TGCGCCAGCAGAGGGACACCTCTGGCCGGGGAGCTGTTTTTT
TRBD1	TRBV29-1	-	TRBJ2-5	CSVVTNYGTVYGTQYF	TGCAGCGTTGTGACTAATTATGGGACAGTCTACGGGACCCAGTACTTC
TRBD2	TRBV20-1	-	TRBJ2-5	CSARNPSSGFQETQYF	TGCAGTGCTAGAAATCCTTCTAGCGGGTTCCAAGAGACCCAGTACTTC
-	TRBV4-1	few	TRBJ2-1	CASSQVTPSVSEQFF	TGCGCCAGCAGCCAAGTAACTCCTAGTGTGAGTGAGCAGTTCTTC
-	TRBV12-3/TRBV12-4	few	TRBJ1-2	CASSTGHALATF	TGTGCCAGCAGTACGGGACACGCCCTCGCCACCTTC
-	TRBV7-9	-	TRBJ2-3	CASSPRRAGTDTQYF	TGTGCCAGCAGCCCCCGTAGGGCGGGCACAGATACGCAGTATTTT